The 7 T cell receptor beta chains below were found in one sample sequenced in a study of blood T cell repertoires in COVID-19. TCRdb's table, derived via immunoSEQ multiplex PCR, lists solely in-frame clones and lacks some. The data contain about 170,000 clones, less than 90% of them singletons. The sample was PBMCs or T cells enriched from blood (not recorded which). All receptors derive from a woman in her forties or fifties who had recovered from COVID-19.

J is TRBJ2-1 and V is TRBV7-6; 9 bases are a match to TRBD1. Trimming cost V 2 bases and J 10 bases; bases outside gene matches: 12. Germline V gene data show CDR1 as SGHVS and CDR2 as FNYEAQ. The CDR3 runs to 16 residues. The CDR3: CASSLPAGTGIEEQFF. The CDR3 nucleotides read TGTGCCAGCAGCTTACCCGCTGGGACAGGGATAGAGGAGCAGTTCTTC. The full variable domain, in which reference TRBV7-6 and TRBJ2-1 provide the parts outside the CDR3, is GAGVSQSPRYKVTKRGQDVALRCDPISGHVSLYWYRQALGQGPEFLTYFNYEAQQDKSGLPNDRFSAERPEGSISTLTIQRTEQRDSAMYRCASSLPAGTGIEEQFFGPGTRLTVL.

This clone has only one observation. The rearrangement uses TRBV18 and TRBJ1-6, with D uncertain. CDR3 length: 13 residues. The V end lost 2 bases, the J end lost 7 bases, and 6 bases lay between the germline ends. CDR1 is KGHSH, CDR2 LQKENI, per germline. The CDR3, as DNA: TGTGCCAGCTCACCAGACATAAATTCACCCCTCCACTTT. It codes for CASSPDINSPLHF. Drawing the rest from reference TRBV18 and TRBJ1-6, the complete variable domain is NAGVMQNPRHLVRRRGQEARLRCSPMKGHSHVYWYRQLPEEGLKFMVYLQKENIIDESGMPKERFSAEFPKEGPSILRIQQVVRGDSAAYFCASSPDINSPLHFGNGTRLTVT.

This chain joins TRBV4-2 and TRBJ2-1; 8 nucleotides align to TRBD2. The CDR3 covers 16 residues. Germline assignment: CDR1 LGHNA and CDR2 YNFKEQ. Trimming removed 4 bases from V and 0 bases from J; junction bases left unmatched: 5. The CDR3 DNA reads TGTGCCAGCAGCCCGGTAGCGGGAAGCTCCTACAATGAGCAGTTCTTC. Its protein product is CASSPVAGSSYNEQFF.

The rearrangement links TRBV6-2 or TRBV6-3 to TRBJ2-1, with 9 nucleotides matching TRBD2. J lost 4 bases, V lost 2 bases, and 0 bases had no gene match. CDR3 length equals 14 residues. Germline V CDR1 and CDR2: MNHEY, SVGEGT. CDR3 in DNA: TGTGCCAGCAGTTACCTAGCGGGATACAATGAGCAGTTCTTC. As protein: CASSYLAGYNEQFF.

The chain links TRBV28 to TRBJ1-1, with 9 positions matching TRBD1. With V trimmed by 3 bases and J by 6 bases, 5 bases remained unmatched. Germline V gives CDR1 MDHEN, CDR2 SYDVKM. There are 14 residues in the CDR3. The CDR3 here is CASSLTGGGAEAFF. The CDR3, as DNA: TGTGCCAGCAGTTTGACAGGGGGGGGAGCTGAAGCTTTCTTT.

This chain's CDR3 is CASSWTRQVGGEAFF. As DNA, the CDR3 is TGTGCCAGCAGCTGGACTAGACAGGTGGGGGGTGAAGCTTTCTTT. The genes are TRBV5-4 and TRBJ1-1, with TRBD1 as a possible D gene (6 bases). From germline, CDR1 is SGHNT and CDR2 YYREEE (reference sequence). V lost 3 bases and J lost 7, with 19 bases in between. The CDR3 length is 15 residues.

This clone was detected only a few times. The V and J genes are TRBV30 and TRBJ2-2, with 8 nucleotides matching TRBD1. Germline loops: CDR1 GTSNPN, CDR2 SVGIG (reference sequence). This CDR3 is built from 14 residues. Trimming removed 3 bases from V and 5 bases from J; junction bases left unmatched: 5. CDR3 DNA sequence: TGTGCCTGGAGGGTTACAGGGGGAACCGGGGAGCTGTTTTTT. Its protein is CAWRVTGGTGELFF.